A single sample gave rise to the 7 T cell receptor beta chains below, sequenced in a study of T cells in Graves' hyperthyroidism and ophthalmopathy. It was RNA transcripts that yielded the amplified TCR beta CDR3 regions. Initially, a first-round RT-PCR of the TCR CDR3 employed the HTBI primer set. From the multiplex PCR reads, TCRdb called clonotypes with MiXCR, one entry per CDR3 protein. The table has around 600,000 distinct CDR3 sequences, 15% to 18% seen once; the top ten hold roughly 6.6%. Input material: blood. The receptors originated from a woman in her 30s with Graves' hyperthyroidism.

This clonotype was counted many times. V gene TRBV18 combines with J gene TRBJ2-5; D not resolved. Germline V CDR1 and CDR2: KGHSH, LQKENI. The CDR3 covers 15 residues. V lost 3 bases and J 4 bases, leaving 15 bases between the germline ends. In DNA, the CDR3 is TGTGCCAGCTCACCCCCCTTAGTGCGTGGAGAGACCCAGTACTTC. Protein sequence: CASSPPLVRGETQYF. Drawing the rest from reference TRBV18 and TRBJ2-5, the complete variable domain is NAGVMQNPRHLVRRRGQEARLRCSPMKGHSHVYWYRQLPEEGLKFMVYLQKENIIDESGMPKERFSAEFPKEGPSILRIQQVVRGDSAAYFCASSPPLVRGETQYFGPGTRLLVL.

This clonotype was observed many times. The chain joins TRBV28 to TRBJ1-5; the match to TRBD1 covers 9 bases. Germline V CDR1 and CDR2: MDHEN, SYDVKM. V lost 5 bases to trimming and J lost 5 bases; unmatched junction nucleotides: 13. The length of the CDR3 is 17 residues. CDR3 DNA: TGTGCCAGCAGTCCGCCCCCCGGGACAGGGAGCCATCAGCCCCAGCATTTT. It is translated as CASSPPPGTGSHQPQHF.

This clonotype was seen a handful of times. The chain uses TRBV7-2 and TRBJ1-1; no clear D. V was cut by 7 bases and J by 1 base, with 16 bases left in between. The CDR3 has 15 residues. CDR1 is SGHTA, CDR2 FQGNSA, per germline. The CDR3 loop reads CASTPQTTRNTEAFF. The CDR3 DNA reads as TGTGCCAGCACCCCTCAAACAACTAGGAACACTGAAGCTTTCTTT.

This clonotype was found many times. The rearrangement links TRBV6-1 to TRBJ2-1; TRBD1 or TRBD2 may be the D gene (6 bases each). The germline CDR1 and CDR2 sequences are MNHNS and SASEGT. The CDR3 covers 17 residues. Trimming removed 6 bases at V and 7 bases at J, with 25 bases between. CDR3 in amino acids: CASRTPGLPLGANEQFF. The CDR3 nucleotides read TGTGCCAGCAGGACCCCGGGACTGCCTCTGGGGGCGAATGAGCAGTTCTTC.

A remark on this clonotype: A single base separates this from a much larger clone, so it may be a read error. J is TRBJ1-1 and V is TRBV18; D not resolved. Trimming removed 6 bases at V and 1 base at J, with 15 bases between. CDR3 length: 15 amino acids. Germline-derived CDR1 and CDR2 are KGHSH and LQKENI. The CDR3 bases are TGTGCCAGCTCCCTGTACGCCCAGCCGAACACTGAAGCTTTCTTT. This gives the protein CASSLYAQPNTEAFF. Filled out from reference TRBV18 and TRBJ1-1, the complete variable domain reads NAGVMQNPRHLVRRRGQEARLRCSPMKGHSHVYWYRQLPEEGLKFMVYLQKENIIDESGMPKERFSAEFPKEGPSILRIQQVVRGDSAAYFCASSLYAQPNTEAFFGQGTRLTVV.

This clonotype was picked up many times. The chain has TRBV6-1 and TRBJ2-1; D is undetermined. V lost 4 bases and J lost 9, with 13 bases in between. The CDR3 is 13 amino acids. The germline V gene has CDR1 MNHNS and CDR2 SASEGT. Here the CDR3 DNA reads TGTGCCAGCAGTGTTGTGCCCTCGGGTGAGCAGTTCTTC. Translation gives CASSVVPSGEQFF.

This clonotype occurred many times. The V call is TRBV6-1, the J call TRBJ2-7; 9 nucleotides align to TRBD1. Trimming took 5 bases from V and 4 from J; bases not matched to a gene: 12. The CDR3 extends over 16 amino acids. Germline assignment: CDR1 MNHNS and CDR2 SASEGT. The CDR3 DNA is TGTGCCAGCAGTAAGAACCGGGACAGGGTCTCGTACGAGCAGTACTTC. Translated, it gives CASSKNRDRVSYEQYF.